This TCR beta chain was recovered during a study of blood T cell repertoires in COVID-19. Looking at the study overall: The United States, Italy and Spain were the sources of the acute and convalescent COVID-19 samples.

Methods used by the authors: Cell counts per sample came from amplifying reference gene primers. Some clones are missing from TCRdb's copy, which holds only in-frame ones; the method was immunoSEQ multiplex PCR. That table supplies the V and J calls and clone size; D and trimming were determined from the DNA. Of about 120,000 clones listed, roughly four fifths were seen once; the top ten hold 12%. V was pared by 0 bases and J by 3 bases, with 12 bases between. This CDR3 contains 16 residues. The V gene's germline CDR1 is MDHEN and CDR2 SYDVKM. This clonotype originated in a human donor in a cohort sampled during active COVID-19. Sample: peripheral blood. The chain uses TRBV28 and TRBJ2-4, with TRBD2 as a possible D gene (6 bases). CDR3 nucleotides: TGTGCCAGCAGTTTATGGGAGCGGGCAGACAAAAACATTCAGTACTTC. Residues: CASSLWERADKNIQYF.